Below, 30 T cell receptor beta chains from the same sample are listed, as sequenced in a study of beta chain features in type 1 diabetes (dated by TCRdb to the late 2010s). The research as a whole found: Type 1 diabetes patients showed a moderate but significant shortening of TCRB CDR3 length in all four CD4+ subsets.

Their target antigens are unknown. Receptors were amplified or captured by the immunoSEQ multiplex PCR assay. The entire isolated RNA was reverse transcribed using the High Capacity cDNA Reverse Transcription Kit, and thus expressed TCRB transcripts were sequenced. TCRdb obtained this table from immuneACCESS and retained in-frame rearrangements with V and J assigned. These tables miss some clones; where compared with another copy, unresolved V genes account for less than half of the shortfall, and the remainder is unexplained. A total of 350,000 to 400,000 clones appear in this sample, roughly an eighth of them only once. The ten largest account for around 0.0099% of the sample. The specimen was naive CD4+ T cells from blood. Per the publication, the cell subset or site label means: true naive CD4+ T cells. Receptor source: a woman under 30 with type 1 diabetes.

Written as DNA, the CDR3 is TGTGCCAGCAGTGCGTCTAGCGGGGGGGCCTTTCGATGGTCCGAGCAGTACTTC. This translates into CASSASSGGAFRWSEQYF. The J gene is TRBJ2-7, the V gene TRBV25-1, with TRBD2 matching 12 bases. Germline V gene sequence: CDR1 MGHDK, CDR2 SYGVNS. The J segment lost 6 bases and the V segment lost 4 bases, leaving 16 bases of the junction unmatched. The CDR3 is 18 residues long.

Comment on this clone: The junction shows a germline mismatch at one end, possibly a read error. The CDR3 DNA reads as TGTGCCTGGGGACAGGGGAGCAGTCAGCCCCAGCATTTT. Translating gives CAWGQGSSQPQHF. The chain is built from TRBV30 and TRBJ1-5; 9 bases fit TRBD1. The germline CDR1 and CDR2 sequences are GTSNPN and SVGIG (reference sequence). The CDR3 has 13 residues.

This clone has just a few counts. The chain combines TRBV14 with TRBJ1-1; weak D call: TRBD1 (5 bases). Trimming took off 6 bases at V and 1 base at J, with 9 bases between the two ends. The CDR3 length is 13 residues. Germline values: CDR1 SGHDN, CDR2 FVKESK. The CDR3 DNA is TGTGCCAGCAGTCGCACAGGGAACACTGAAGCTTTCTTT. Translation gives CASSRTGNTEAFF. The variable domain in full, completed from reference TRBV14 and TRBJ1-1, reads EAGVTQFPSHSVIEKGQTVTLRCDPISGHDNLYWYRRVMGKEIKFLLHFVKESKQDESGMPNNRFLAERTGGTYSTLKVQPAELEDSGVYFCASSRTGNTEAFFGQGTRLTVV.

This chain joins TRBV6-5 and TRBJ1-2, with D possibly being TRBD1 (5 bases). The CDR3 runs 12 residues. Germline values: CDR1 MNHEY, CDR2 SVGAGI. Trimming cost V 2 bases and J 7 bases, with 8 bases left between them. The CDR3: CASSYAGVGYTF. CDR3 nucleotide sequence: TGTGCCAGCAGTTACGCGGGGGTTGGCTACACCTTC.

The chain couples TRBV5-8 to TRBJ2-3, with a weak D call TRBD2 (5 bases). Deletions cut 1 base from V and 9 bases from J, with 6 bases between. The CDR3 covers 11 residues. CDR1 and CDR2 (germline): SGHTS, YDEGEE. CDR3 sequence (DNA): TGTGCCAGCAGCTTGACGGGAACGCAGTATTTT. It translates to CASSLTGTQYF.

This clone was observed a few times. The V and J genes are TRBV9 and TRBJ2-2; D may be TRBD2 (7 bases). Germline CDR1 reads SGDLS; CDR2 reads YYNGEE. The ends were cut back, 3 bases at V and 4 bases at J, with 16 bases in the middle. The CDR3 consists of 16 residues. The CDR3 DNA sequence: TGTGCCAGCAGCGGCTGGGGGGGCAGGGCCACCGGGGAGCTGTTTTTT. Residues: CASSGWGGRATGELFF.

This clone was picked up a small number of times. V usage is TRBV25-1 and J usage is TRBJ2-1; D perhaps matches TRBD2 (6 bases). The V and J ends lost 4 bases and 2 bases respectively, with 15 bases between them. CDR1 is MGHDK and CDR2 is SYGVNS in the germline V gene. The CDR3 runs 16 residues. This CDR3 reads CASSGYPGSPYNEQFF. CDR3 DNA sequence: TGTGCCAGCAGTGGCTATCCCGGGAGCCCCTACAATGAGCAGTTCTTC.

The CDR3, as DNA: TGTGCCTGGAGTGGCCGGACAGGGGGTAAAAGTTTCACTGAAGCTTTCTTT. The encoded protein is CAWSGRTGGKSFTEAFF. The chain has TRBV30 and TRBJ1-1; 10 nucleotides match TRBD1. CDR1 and CDR2 (germline): GTSNPN, SVGIG (reference sequence). After removal of 1 base from V and 4 bases from J, the junction contained 12 bases not matched to a gene. The CDR3 has 17 residues.

The chain employs TRBV4-3 and TRBJ2-7, with TRBD1 matching 7 bases. Germline V gives CDR1 LGHNA, CDR2 YSLEER. The CDR3 runs 14 residues. V gave up 9 bases and J gave up 4 bases; unmatched junction bases: 12. The CDR3 DNA reads as TGCGCCAGAGAACCGGGACAGAAGGTTTACGAGCAGTACTTC. It specifies CAREPGQKVYEQYF.

This clone was seen a few times. The chain links TRBV30 to TRBJ2-3; 7 bases are shared with TRBD1. V was clipped by 6 bases and J by 4 bases; unmatched bases: 16. The germline gives CDR1 GTSNPN, CDR2 SVGIG (reference sequence). This CDR3 comprises 16 residues. CDR3 loop: CACQPKHLTGPDTQYF. For the CDR3, the DNA is TGTGCCTGCCAACCCAAACACCTGACAGGGCCAGATACGCAGTATTTT.

This clone was counted only a few times. Other DNA sequences in the sample encode the same CDR3. The V and J genes are TRBV2 and TRBJ2-5; D is unclear. The CDR3 extends over 12 amino acids. The ends were cut back, 1 base at V and 5 bases at J, with 5 bases in the middle. CDR1 is SNHLY, CDR2 FYNNEI, per germline. Here the CDR3 DNA reads TGTGCCAGCAGTGAAGTGCGGGAGACCCAGTACTTC. Protein sequence: CASSEVRETQYF.

The V call is TRBV19, the J call TRBJ2-1, with 11 positions matching TRBD2. V was pared by 0 bases and J by 5 bases, with 6 bases of the junction left unmatched. The germline gives CDR1 LNHDA, CDR2 SQIVND (reference sequence). CDR3 size: 17 residues. This CDR3 is CASSIDLGTSGNNEQFF. The CDR3 region has the DNA TGTGCCAGTAGTATAGATCTAGGGACTAGCGGTAACAATGAGCAGTTCTTC.

This clone came up a few times. The chain carries TRBV23-1 and TRBJ1-1; D perhaps matches TRBD1 (5 bases). TRBV23-1 is assigned to the ORF class and has an uncertain function. The CDR3 contains 12 residues. V was cut by 4 bases and J by 4 bases, with 7 bases left in between. The CDR3 is CASSRGGTEAFF. As DNA, the CDR3 is TGCGCCAGCAGTCGGGGGGGCACTGAAGCTTTCTTT.

This clone came up a few times. The chain combines TRBV28 with TRBJ1-4; 8 positions match TRBD1. V gave up 8 bases and J gave up 6 bases; unmatched junction bases: 11. CDR1 and CDR2 (germline): MDHEN, SYDVKM. The CDR3 has 15 amino acids. The CDR3 is CASQPIGQGDEKLFF. CDR3 in DNA: TGTGCCAGCCAACCGATCGGACAGGGTGATGAAAAACTGTTTTTT.

The rearrangement links TRBV5-1 to TRBJ1-1, with 7 bases lining up with TRBD1. Germline lookup yields CDR1 SGHRS and CDR2 YFSETQ. Losses at the gene ends were 4 bases for V and 0 bases for J; bases not matched to a gene: 6. This CDR3 comprises 15 residues. CDR3 nucleotide sequence: TGCGCCAGCAGCGGAGGGGGCTCAGTGAACACTGAAGCTTTCTTT. It specifies CASSGGGSVNTEAFF.

V is TRBV28 and J is TRBJ2-7; 9 bases line up with TRBD1. In germline, CDR1 is MDHEN, CDR2 SYDVKM. J gave up 2 bases and V 7 bases, and 9 bases lay outside the gene matches. The CDR3 sequence is 15 residues long. CDR3 sequence (DNA): TGTGCCAGCACCTCAGGGGACAGGGCGACCTACGAGCAGTACTTC. Its translation: CASTSGDRATYEQYF.

This chain links TRBV30 with TRBJ2-1, with 11 bases lining up with TRBD2. Germline values: CDR1 GTSNPN, CDR2 SVGIG (reference sequence). V dropped 2 bases and J dropped 8; count of bases not matched to a gene: 8. The CDR3 is 15 residues long. In nucleotides, the CDR3 is TGTGCCTGGAGTCGGTCCCTAGCGGGAGGCGATGAGCAGTTCTTC. Its translation is CAWSRSLAGGDEQFF.

Notes on this clone: The sample has other DNA sequences that encode this CDR3 too. The V and J genes are TRBV9 and TRBJ2-3; D is ambiguous. V was clipped by 2 bases and J by 0 bases, with 7 bases between them. The CDR3 length is 14 residues. Germline loops: CDR1 SGDLS, CDR2 YYNGEE. The CDR3 DNA sequence: TGTGCCAGCAGCGTTGTCGGGAGCACAGATACGCAGTATTTT. It encodes CASSVVGSTDTQYF.

The V call is TRBV11-3, the J call TRBJ2-3; 12 positions agree with TRBD2. From germline, CDR1 is SGHNT and CDR2 YENEEA. J was trimmed by 3 bases and V by 6 bases; bases with no gene match: 4. This CDR3 contains 15 residues. The CDR3 loop reads CASSWLAGGTDTQYF. CDR3 bases: TGTGCCAGCAGTTGGCTAGCGGGAGGGACAGATACGCAGTATTTT. The full variable domain, with the rest looked up from reference TRBV11-3 and TRBJ2-3, is EAGVVQSPRYKIIEKKQPVAFWCNPISGHNTLYWYLQNLGQGPELLIRYENEEAVDDSQLPKDRFSAERLKGVDSTLKIQPAELGDSAVYLCASSWLAGGTDTQYFGPGTRLTVL.

V usage is TRBV27 and J usage is TRBJ1-5; D uncertain. The CDR3 consists of 13 residues. V lost 2 bases and J 1 base, leaving 3 bases between the germline ends. From germline, CDR1 is MNHEY and CDR2 SMNVEV (reference sequence). The CDR3 bases are TGTGCCAGCAGTTTAAGCAGCAATCAGCCCCAGCATTTT. This codes for CASSLSSNQPQHF.

This clone has just a few counts. The J gene is TRBJ2-1, the V gene TRBV28; 9 nucleotides line up with TRBD2. The J segment lost 1 base and the V segment lost 2 bases, leaving 6 bases of the junction unmatched. This CDR3 region has 17 residues. The germline V gene encodes CDR1 MDHEN and CDR2 SYDVKM. CDR3 sequence (DNA): TGTGCCAGCAGTTTAGCTCCTAGCGGGATGTCCTACAATGAGCAGTTCTTC. Residues: CASSLAPSGMSYNEQFF.

Notes on this clone: The same CDR3 can be traced to other DNA sequences in this sample. The rearrangement uses TRBV27 and TRBJ1-1; D not resolved. V was clipped by 3 bases and J by 1 base, with 6 bases between them. The CDR3 contains 13 residues. CDR1 and CDR2 from the germline V gene are MNHEY and SMNVEV (reference sequence). The CDR3 is CASSLGRNTEAFF. The CDR3, as DNA: TGTGCCAGCAGTTTGGGCCGGAACACTGAAGCTTTCTTT.

There are a few counts of this clone. V and J are TRBV12-5 and TRBJ2-3; 11 bases agree with TRBD2. V was clipped by 1 base and J by 2 bases; unmatched bases: 2. The germline CDR1 and CDR2 sequences are LGHNT and FRNRAP. This CDR3 spans 16 amino acids. The CDR3 DNA reads TGTGCTAGTGGTTTGGGGACTAGCGGGTTCACAGATACGCAGTATTTT. Amino acid sequence: CASGLGTSGFTDTQYF.

J is TRBJ2-1 and V is TRBV11-2; D is uncertain. Per germline, CDR1 SGHAT and CDR2 FQNNGV. V lost 3 bases and J lost 0, with 9 bases in between. CDR3 size: 15 residues. Here the CDR3 DNA reads TGTGCCAGCAGCTTGATTGAGAGCTCCTACAATGAGCAGTTCTTC. Its translation: CASSLIESSYNEQFF.

This clone occurred a few times. The chain is built from TRBV6-5 and TRBJ1-2; 7 bases map to TRBD1. The CDR3 has 14 residues. Germline loops: CDR1 MNHEY, CDR2 SVGAGI. V lost 5 bases to trimming and J lost 4 bases; unmatched junction nucleotides: 7. The CDR3 DNA reads TGTGCCAGCAGTACATCCGGACAGGTCTATGGCTACACCTTC. The encoded protein is CASSTSGQVYGYTF.

This clone turned up a few times. The chain combines TRBV11-2 with TRBJ1-2, with D maybe TRBD1 (5 bases). This CDR3 is built from 15 residues. The germline V gene has CDR1 SGHAT and CDR2 FQNNGV. V was pared by 4 bases and J by 0 bases, with 12 bases between. The CDR3 protein is CASSSPGTANYGYTF. The DNA for the CDR3 is TGTGCCAGCAGCTCCCCCGGGACTGCTAACTATGGCTACACCTTC.

This clone was picked up a small number of times. V is TRBV5-4 and J is TRBJ2-7; 8 bases fit TRBD1. The trim removed 4 bases at V and 4 bases at J, leaving 4 bases unmatched. The length of the CDR3 is 13 residues. Germline CDR1 is SGHNT and CDR2 is YYREEE (reference sequence). The CDR3 region has the DNA TGTGCCAGCAGCCATGGGACAGGTTACGAGCAGTACTTC. Residues: CASSHGTGYEQYF.

This clone was counted a few times. This chain connects TRBV7-9 to TRBJ1-5; D is ambiguous. The CDR3 spans 12 residues. The V gene lost 2 bases and the J gene lost 4 bases, with 3 bases spanning the gap. CDR1 and CDR2 from the germline V gene are SEHNR and FQNEAQ (reference sequence). The CDR3 spells CASSLTNQPQHF. CDR3 sequence (DNA): TGTGCCAGCAGCTTAACTAATCAGCCCCAGCATTTT.

The chain carries TRBV7-2 and TRBJ1-1; possibly TRBD1 for D (5 bases). The ends were cut back, 3 bases at V and 0 bases at J, with 11 bases in the middle. The CDR3 loop spans 15 amino acids. In germline, CDR1 is SGHTA, CDR2 FQGNSA. CDR3 bases: TGTGCCAGCAGCTTCAGGGTTGATTTGAACACTGAAGCTTTCTTT. Its protein is CASSFRVDLNTEAFF.

The chain recombines TRBV29-1 with TRBJ1-2, with 10 bases that match TRBD1. V was clipped by 7 bases and J by 4 bases; unmatched bases: 9. The CDR3 has 14 amino acids. Germline CDR1 and CDR2: SQVTM and ANQGSEA. CDR3 bases: TGCAGCGCCAGCCAGGGACAGGGGAGCTATGGCTACACCTTC. Translated, it gives CSASQGQGSYGYTF.